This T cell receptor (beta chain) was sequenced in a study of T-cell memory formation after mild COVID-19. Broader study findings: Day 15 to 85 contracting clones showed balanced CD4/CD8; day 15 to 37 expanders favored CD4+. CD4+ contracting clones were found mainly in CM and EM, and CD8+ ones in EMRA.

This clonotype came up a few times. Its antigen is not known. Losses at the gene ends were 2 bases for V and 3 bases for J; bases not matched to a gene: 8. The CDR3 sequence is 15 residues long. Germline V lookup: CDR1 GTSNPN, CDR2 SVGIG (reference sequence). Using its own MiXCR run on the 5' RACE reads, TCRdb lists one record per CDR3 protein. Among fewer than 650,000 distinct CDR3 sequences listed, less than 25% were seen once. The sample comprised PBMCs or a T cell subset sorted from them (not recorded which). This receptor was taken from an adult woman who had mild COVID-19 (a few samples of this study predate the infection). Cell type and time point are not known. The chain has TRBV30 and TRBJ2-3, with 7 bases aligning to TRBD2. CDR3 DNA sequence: TGTGCCTGGAGTCGGGGAGGGTCCTGGACAGATACGCAGTATTTT. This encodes CAWSRGGSWTDTQYF. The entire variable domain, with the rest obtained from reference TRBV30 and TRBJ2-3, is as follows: SQTIHQWPATLVQPVGSPLSLECTVEGTSNPNLYWYRQAAGRGLQLLFYSVGIGQISSEVPQNLSASRPQDRQFILSSKKLLLSDSGFYLCAWSRGGSWTDTQYFGPGTRLTVL.